This TCR beta chain derives from a study of regulatory T cells in long-lasting Graves disease. This clonotype was detected many times. CDR1 is MNHEY and CDR2 is SMNVEV in the germline V gene (reference sequence). Trimming took off 3 bases at V and 6 bases at J, with 11 bases between the two ends. The CDR3 is 13 residues long. Combining iRepertoire HTBI primers with Arm-PCR of CDR3 regions, the authors built TCR beta libraries. TCRdb reprocessed the multiplex PCR reads with MiXCR, giving one entry per CDR3 protein. The sample lists about 470,000 distinct CDR3 sequences, around 20% occurring once. Sample time point: persistent/refractory GD, antithyroid drugs over 5 years with positive TRAb. Making the TCR library involved RNA that had been extracted from PBMCs.

The sequencing here drew on peripheral blood mononuclear cells (PBMCs), taken when the disease was refractory, from a patient treated with antithyroid drugs. This chain connects TRBV27 to TRBJ1-1; D gene uncertain. The clonotype originates from a female donor with Graves disease. CDR3 residues: CASSFGVRAEAFF. The CDR3 bases are TGTGCCAGCAGTTTTGGGGTTCGGGCTGAAGCTTTCTTT.